Each of the 30 T cell receptor beta chains below was sequenced from the same sample in a study of cytomegalovirus exposure and HLA in healthy donors. The primer mix had 60 Vbeta and 13 Jbeta primers. Method: immunoSEQ multiplex PCR; TCRdb's copy keeps in-frame clones and lacks some. The top ten clones hold roughly a tenth of a sample with 100,000 or so clones, roughly 71% of them seen once. The sample was PBMCs. Receptor source: a man in his forties in good health and CMV-seropositive.

The chain has TRBV6-1 and TRBJ2-3; 12 nucleotides line up with TRBD2. Germline CDR1 reads MNHNS; CDR2 reads SASEGT. Losses at the gene ends were 1 base for V and 2 bases for J; bases not matched to a gene: 4. The CDR3 covers 17 residues. This chain's CDR3 is CASSEETSGRYTDTQYF. CDR3 sequence (DNA): TGTGCCAGCAGTGAAGAAACTAGCGGGAGGTACACAGATACGCAGTATTTT.

The genes are TRBV19 and TRBJ1-5; D gene ambiguous. This CDR3 contains 14 residues. Germline V CDR1 and CDR2: LNHDA, SQIVND (reference sequence). V lost 1 base, J lost 2 bases, and 6 bases lay in between. CDR3 bases: TGTGCCAGTAGTATAGCACAAGGCAATCAGCCCCAGCATTTT. It encodes CASSIAQGNQPQHF.

The genes are TRBV6-4 and TRBJ2-3, with 8 positions matching TRBD1. The CDR3 is 14 residues long. The germline V gene has CDR1 MRHNA and CDR2 SNTAGT. Germline trimming cut 8 bases from V and 3 bases from J; bases unmatched to any gene: 7. CDR3 DNA: TGTGCCAGCGGAGCAGGGGGCGCAACAGATACGCAGTATTTT. Amino acids: CASGAGGATDTQYF.

This clone was counted between two and nine times. J is TRBJ2-1 and V is TRBV12-5; the match to TRBD2 covers 14 bases. CDR3 length: 14 residues. Trimming at V came to 5 bases and at J to 9 bases, leaving 3 bases not matched to a gene. Germline V lookup: CDR1 LGHNT, CDR2 FRNRAP. Here the CDR3 reads CASGGTSGRGEQFF. As DNA, the CDR3 is TGTGCTAGTGGTGGGACTAGCGGGAGAGGTGAGCAGTTCTTC.

The chain employs TRBV7-9 and TRBJ2-5; a possible D gene is TRBD2 (5 bases). Germline CDR1 SEHNR, CDR2 FQNEAQ (reference sequence). CDR3 length equals 15 residues. V was trimmed by 1 base and J by 4 bases, leaving 13 bases between them. The CDR3 loop is CASSLGNSGRETQYF. The DNA of the CDR3 is TGTGCCAGCAGCTTAGGGAACAGCGGACGAGAGACCCAGTACTTC.

The chain links TRBV27 to TRBJ2-1; 10 bases are shared with TRBD1. Germline V lookup: CDR1 MNHEY, CDR2 SMNVEV (reference sequence). Germline trimming cut 5 bases from V and 6 bases from J; bases unmatched to any gene: 7. This CDR3 has 15 amino acids. The CDR3 DNA is TGTGCCAGCAGTCTTGGGACAGGGGCCCTCAATGAGCAGTTCTTC. Its translation: CASSLGTGALNEQFF.

A few counts support this clone. The chain links TRBV7-2 to TRBJ2-1; D uncertain. This CDR3 contains 15 residues. V dropped 3 bases and J dropped 0 bases, with 9 bases sitting between them. CDR1 is SGHTA, CDR2 FQGNSA, per germline. The CDR3 spells CASSFDRSSYNEQFF. DNA of the CDR3: TGTGCCAGCAGCTTTGACCGGAGCTCCTACAATGAGCAGTTCTTC.

This chain links TRBV9 with TRBJ2-7; 11 nucleotides match TRBD2. The CDR3 runs 17 residues. From germline, CDR1 is SGDLS and CDR2 YYNGEE. The J segment lost 5 bases and the V segment lost 3 bases, leaving 13 bases of the junction unmatched. The CDR3 loop reads CASSASRLAGGPNEQYV. The CDR3 DNA reads TGTGCCAGCAGCGCTTCACGTCTAGCGGGAGGTCCCAACGAGCAGTACGTC.

The chain employs TRBV15 and TRBJ1-1; D remains ambiguous. This CDR3 comprises 15 residues. Germline lookup yields CDR1 LNHNV and CDR2 YYDKDF (reference sequence). The V end lost 0 bases, the J end lost 0 bases, and 8 bases lay between the germline ends. The CDR3 region has the DNA TGTGCCACCAGCAGAGATCTTCACTTGAACACTGAAGCTTTCTTT. Its protein is CATSRDLHLNTEAFF.

This clone was recorded only once. At the DNA level, this CDR3 is encoded by other sequences in the same sample as well. The V and J genes are TRBV9 and TRBJ2-1; 10 nucleotides match TRBD2. Germline V gives CDR1 SGDLS, CDR2 YYNGEE. The CDR3 is 15 amino acids. V gave up 2 bases and J gave up 5 bases; unmatched junction bases: 4. The CDR3 reads CASSVWTSGDNEQFF. The DNA for the CDR3 is TGTGCCAGCAGCGTGTGGACTAGCGGAGACAATGAGCAGTTCTTC.

The CDR3, as DNA: TGTGCCAGTAGTATAGATGTGCCCGGGAACACCATATATTTT. Residues: CASSIDVPGNTIYF. The genes are TRBV19 and TRBJ1-3; D ambiguous. V dropped 0 bases and J dropped 7 bases, with 10 bases sitting between them. The CDR3 has 14 residues. From germline, CDR1 is LNHDA and CDR2 SQIVND (reference sequence).

This clone was found a few times. The chain employs TRBV9 and TRBJ2-1; TRBD2 matches 7 bases. V gave up 6 bases and J gave up 0 bases; unmatched junction bases: 15. Germline CDR1 SGDLS, CDR2 YYNGEE. CDR3 length equals 18 residues. The CDR3 sequence is CASNAAGDGRSSYNEQFF. Written as DNA, the CDR3 is TGTGCCAGCAATGCCGCTGGGGACGGGAGGAGCTCCTACAATGAGCAGTTCTTC. The full variable domain, in which reference TRBV9 and TRBJ2-1 provide the parts outside the CDR3, is DSGVTQTPKHLITATGQRVTLRCSPRSGDLSVYWYQQSLDQGLQFLIQYYNGEERAKGNILERFSAQQFPDLHSELNLSSLELGDSALYFCASNAAGDGRSSYNEQFFGPGTRLTVL.

The V and J genes are TRBV6-5 and TRBJ2-7; unclear D gene. With the DNA end fitting TRBJ2-1 better, the J assignment may be wrong. Germline assignment: CDR1 MNHEY and CDR2 SVGAGI. The CDR3 extends over 12 amino acids. This chain's CDR3 is CASSYSYNEQFF. The CDR3 region has the DNA TGTGCCAGCAGTTATAGCTACAATGAGCAGTTCTTC.

The genes are TRBV2 and TRBJ2-3, with 8 bases identical to TRBD1. CDR3 length: 17 amino acids. CDR1 SNHLY and CDR2 FYNNEI come from the germline V gene. The V segment lost 0 bases and the J segment 5 bases; nucleotides outside the gene matches: 10. The CDR3 DNA follows: TGTGCCAGCAGTGAAGCGCAGGACAGGGCCCTGGTAGATACGCAGTATTTT. The encoded protein is CASSEAQDRALVDTQYF. Looking up the rest from reference TRBV2 and TRBJ2-3 gives the full variable domain: EPEVTQTPSHQVTQMGQEVILRCVPISNHLYFYWYRQILGQKVEFLVSFYNNEISEKSEIFDDQFSVERPDGSNFTLKIRSTKLEDSAMYFCASSEAQDRALVDTQYFGPGTRLTVL.

The CDR3 protein is CASSQGWGLDYGYTF. The CDR3 coding sequence is TGTGCCAGCAGCCAAGGGTGGGGGCTCGACTATGGCTACACCTTC. The rearrangement uses TRBV7-9 and TRBJ1-2, with D possibly matching TRBD1 (6 bases). The length of the CDR3 is 15 residues. Looked up from germline, CDR1 is SEHNR and CDR2 is FQNEAQ (reference sequence). The V end was cut by 5 bases, the J end by 3 bases, with 16 bases between.

The genes are TRBV5-1 and TRBJ1-2; 7 nucleotides line up with TRBD1. Germline assignment: CDR1 SGHRS and CDR2 YFSETQ. This CDR3 contains 16 residues. V was pared by 3 bases and J by 5 bases, with 13 bases of the junction left unmatched. This chain's CDR3 is CASSSTTGERGYGYTF. CDR3 in DNA: TGCGCCAGCAGCTCAACAACAGGGGAACGGGGTTATGGCTACACCTTC.

V gene TRBV18 combines with J gene TRBJ2-1, with 7 bases lining up with TRBD2. Unmatched junction bases numbered 9, after V lost 1 base and J lost 9 bases. The CDR3 is made up of 15 amino acids. The germline gives CDR1 KGHSH, CDR2 LQKENI. The CDR3 protein is CASSPLWEGNSEQFF. The CDR3 DNA follows: TGTGCCAGCTCACCACTCTGGGAGGGCAATAGTGAGCAGTTCTTC.

J is TRBJ2-5 and V is TRBV5-8; TRBD1 agrees at 10 bases. From germline, CDR1 is SGHTS and CDR2 YDEGEE. The CDR3 is 16 amino acids. Trimming removed 0 bases from V and 4 bases from J; junction bases left unmatched: 6. The CDR3 sequence: CASSLVGTGAGETQYF. The CDR3 coding sequence is TGTGCCAGCAGCTTGGTGGGGACAGGGGCGGGAGAGACCCAGTACTTC.

This chain uses TRBV28 with TRBJ2-5; possibly TRBD2 for D (6 bases). Between the trimmed V and J ends, which lost 8 bases and 5 bases, there was a span of 9 bases. Germline CDR1 reads MDHEN; CDR2 reads SYDVKM. This CDR3 spans 11 amino acids. The CDR3 DNA reads TGTGCCAGCCGGAGGGTGGAGACCCAGTACTTC. It encodes CASRRVETQYF.

The chain carries TRBV7-2 and TRBJ2-1; 9 positions match TRBD2. Germline CDR1 and CDR2: SGHTA and FQGNSA. The CDR3 extends over 15 amino acids. The V gene end was trimmed by 1 base and the J gene end by 8 bases; junction bases not matched to a gene: 6. The CDR3 coding sequence is TGTGCCAGCAGCTTAGGGACTAGCGAGATCTATGAGCAGTTCTTC. Its protein is CASSLGTSEIYEQFF.

This clone was seen once. The chain carries TRBV19 and TRBJ1-2, with 8 bases fitting TRBD1. V shed 5 bases and J 6 bases; nucleotides not matched to a gene: 11. The germline V gene has CDR1 LNHDA and CDR2 SQIVND (reference sequence). The CDR3 runs to 15 residues. The CDR3 region is CASSSLDREVDGYTF. The CDR3 DNA sequence: TGTGCCAGTAGTTCCTTGGACAGGGAAGTTGATGGCTACACCTTC.

The chain joins TRBV27 to TRBJ2-3; the D gene is possibly TRBD1 (5 bases). Germline V gene data show CDR1 as MNHEY and CDR2 as SMNVEV (reference sequence). Trimming took off 3 bases at V and 0 bases at J, with 7 bases between the two ends. The CDR3 loop spans 14 amino acids. The CDR3 nucleotides are TGTGCCAGCAGTTTTGGGGCTAGCACAGATACGCAGTATTTT. It encodes CASSFGASTDTQYF.

The chain couples TRBV5-1 to TRBJ1-2; 8 positions match TRBD1. CDR3 length: 15 amino acids. Germline loops: CDR1 SGHRS, CDR2 YFSETQ. Unmatched junction bases numbered 10, after V lost 4 bases and J lost 5 bases. CDR3 nucleotide sequence: TGCGCCAGCAGCATTAATACTCAGGGGGCTTATGGCTACACCTTC. This encodes CASSINTQGAYGYTF.

This chain connects TRBV4-2 to TRBJ2-2; D call uncertain. Germline CDR1 LGHNA, CDR2 YNFKEQ. The CDR3 is 15 residues long. Trimming stripped 6 bases from V and 2 bases from J, with 13 bases between. The CDR3 sequence: CASSKVQSNTGELFF. Here the CDR3 DNA reads TGTGCCAGCAGTAAGGTACAGTCTAACACCGGGGAGCTGTTTTTT.

The chain links TRBV30 to TRBJ2-7; 8 nucleotides align to TRBD2. This CDR3 has 15 residues. Losses at the gene ends were 3 bases for V and 4 bases for J; bases not matched to a gene: 11. In germline, CDR1 is GTSNPN, CDR2 SVGIG (reference sequence). The CDR3, as DNA: TGTGCCTGGAGCTCCCGCCGGAGCGGGAGTTACGAGCAGTACTTC. Its translation is CAWSSRRSGSYEQYF.

The rearrangement joins TRBV13 to TRBJ2-5, with TRBD1 identical over 8 bases. In germline, CDR1 is PRHDT, CDR2 FYEKMQ (reference sequence). The CDR3 covers 17 residues. J was trimmed by 7 bases and V by 0 bases; bases with no gene match: 13. DNA for the CDR3: TGTGCCAGCAGCTTAGGTTTTGGGACAGGACCCCCAGGGACCCAGTACTTC. Protein sequence: CASSLGFGTGPPGTQYF.

This sequence joins TRBV10-3 and TRBJ2-2, with 7 nucleotides matching TRBD1. This CDR3 region has 15 residues. Unmatched junction bases numbered 6, after V lost 2 bases and J lost 6 bases. Germline V gene lookup returns CDR1 ENHRY and CDR2 SYGVKD. CDR3 nucleotide sequence: TGTGCCATCAGTGAGGTGGCAGGGGGTGCCGGGGAGCTGTTTTTT. Protein sequence: CAISEVAGGAGELFF.

This clone has only a few counts. The V gene is TRBV29-1, the J gene TRBJ2-7, with D possibly being TRBD2 (6 bases). From germline, CDR1 is SQVTM and CDR2 ANQGSEA. The CDR3 covers 12 residues. The V and J ends lost 7 bases and 4 bases respectively, with 14 bases between them. In DNA form, the CDR3 reads TGCAGCGCCGGGCGGGAAATGTACGAGCAGTACTTC. Amino acid sequence: CSAGREMYEQYF.

There are a few counts of this clone. J is TRBJ1-1 and V is TRBV5-5; weak D call: TRBD1 (6 bases). The CDR3 is made up of 14 amino acids. Deletions cut 5 bases from V and 3 bases from J, with 14 bases between. The V gene's germline CDR1 is SGHKS and CDR2 YYEKEE (reference sequence). CDR3 in amino acids: CASRFLGGDTEAFF. The CDR3 bases are TGTGCCAGCAGGTTCCTAGGGGGGGACACTGAAGCTTTCTTT.

This clone has only a few counts. The chain joins TRBV6-6 to TRBJ2-7; tentatively, D is TRBD2 (5 bases). This CDR3 contains 16 residues. V lost 6 bases and J 1 base, leaving 19 bases between the germline ends. Germline CDR1 reads MNHNY; CDR2 reads SVGAGI (reference sequence). CDR3 coding DNA: TGTGCCAGCAGCCCCTCTGGGCGGGCTGGATCCTACGAGCAGTACGTC. It encodes CASSPSGRAGSYEQYV.